The 32 T cell receptor beta chains given below trace back to one sample, sequenced in a study of blood T cell repertoires in COVID-19. Only in-frame clones appear in the TCRdb table, and some are missing; sequencing was by immunoSEQ multiplex PCR. The sample holds 200,000 to 250,000 clones, 86% seen once. The sequencing input was peripheral blood. These TCRs come from a man at least 80 years old with acute or convalescent COVID-19.

This clone was seen only once. For the CDR3, the DNA is TGTGCCAGCAGCCTAGTTGTGGGTTATGGCTACACCTTC. Its translation: CASSLVVGYGYTF. V and J are TRBV12-3 or TRBV12-4 and TRBJ1-2; no firm D call. V was shortened by 6 bases and J by 5 bases, with 13 bases between the two germline ends. The length of the CDR3 is 13 residues.

V and J are TRBV28 and TRBJ1-3; no clear D gene. Germline V gives CDR1 MDHEN, CDR2 SYDVKM. Trimming stripped 1 base from V and 7 bases from J, with 14 bases between. CDR3 length: 15 amino acids. The CDR3 spells CASSLLGSRRNTIYF. The CDR3 DNA sequence: TGTGCCAGCAGTTTATTGGGCAGTAGAAGGAACACCATATATTTT. The variable domain in full, completed from reference TRBV28 and TRBJ1-3, reads DVKVTQSSRYLVKRTGEKVFLECVQDMDHENMFWYRQDPGLGLRLIYFSYDVKMKEKGDIPEGYSVSREKKERFSLILESASTNQTSMYLCASSLLGSRRNTIYFGEGSWLTVV.

CDR3 coding DNA: TGTGCCAGCAGTCGACTCCTTTCTAGCACAGATACGCAGTATTTT. Residues: CASSRLLSSTDTQYF. This sequence joins TRBV6-5 and TRBJ2-3; D gene ambiguous. CDR3 size: 15 residues. Germline V gene lookup returns CDR1 MNHEY and CDR2 SVGAGI. Trimming took off 5 bases at V and 0 bases at J, with 12 bases between the two ends.

This chain links TRBV3-1 (or the pseudogene TRBV3-2) with TRBJ2-5; possibly TRBD2 for D (6 bases). The CDR3 is 11 amino acids. The germline gives CDR1 LGHDT, CDR2 YNNKEL (reference sequence). The CDR3 sequence is CVAGIQETQYF. The CDR3 nucleotides read TGTGTGGCGGGGATCCAAGAGACCCAGTACTTC.

The genes are TRBV12-2 and TRBJ2-3; the table's D gene call, TRBD2, was not cross checked with the DNA. TRBV12-2 is a documented pseudogene. This CDR3 is 15 amino acids long. CDR3 residues: CASRPCNRGTDTQYF. CDR3 DNA: TGTGCAAGTCGCCCTTGCAACCGAGGCACAGATACGCAGTATTTT.

The J gene is TRBJ1-2, the V gene TRBV7-2; maybe TRBD1 (5 bases). Germline lookup yields CDR1 SGHTA and CDR2 FQGNSA. This CDR3 has 14 amino acids. Between the trimmed V and J ends, which lost 2 bases and 8 bases, there was a span of 15 bases. The CDR3 sequence is CASSLSAGNYGYTF. CDR3 sequence (DNA): TGTGCCAGCAGCTTATCCGCAGGGAATTACGGCTACACCTTC. Using reference TRBV7-2 and TRBJ1-2 for the parts outside the CDR3, the full variable domain is GAGVSQSPSNKVTEKGKDVELRCDPISGHTALYWYRQSLGQGLEFLIYFQGNSAPDKSGLPSDRFSAERTGGSVSTLTIQRTQQEDSAVYLCASSLSAGNYGYTFGSGTRLTVV.

This sequence joins TRBV5-1 and TRBJ1-3; 9 positions agree with TRBD1. The CDR3 runs to 17 residues. The V segment lost 4 bases and the J segment 4 bases; nucleotides outside the gene matches: 12. From germline, CDR1 is SGHRS and CDR2 YFSETQ. CDR3 nucleotide sequence: TGCGCCAGCAGCGTAGCCTCGGGACAGGGCTCAGGAAACACCATATATTTT. Its translation is CASSVASGQGSGNTIYF. The full variable domain, completed using reference TRBV5-1 and TRBJ1-3, is KAGVTQTPRYLIKTRGQQVTLSCSPISGHRSVSWYQQTPGQGLQFLFEYFSETQRNKGNFPGRFSGRQFSNSRSEMNVSTLELGDSALYLCASSVASGQGSGNTIYFGEGSWLTVV.

V gene TRBV29-1 combines with J gene TRBJ1-5, with 8 bases aligning to TRBD1. V shed 4 bases and J 2 bases; nucleotides not matched to a gene: 1. This CDR3 comprises 13 residues. Germline loops: CDR1 SQVTM, CDR2 ANQGSEA. CDR3 loop: CSVADRGNQPQHF. CDR3 in DNA: TGCAGCGTTGCGGACAGGGGCAATCAGCCCCAGCATTTT. Based on the CDR3 plus reference TRBV29-1 and TRBJ1-5, the full variable domain is SAVISQKPSRDICQRGTSLTIQCQVDSQVTMMFWYRQQPGQSLTLIATANQGSEATYESGFVIDKFPISRPNLTFSTLTVSNMSPEDSSIYLCSVADRGNQPQHFGDGTRLSIL.

The rearrangement joins TRBV6-2 or TRBV6-3 to TRBJ2-5; D gene uncertain. V was cut by 3 bases and J by 4 bases, with 6 bases left in between. In germline, CDR1 is MNHEY, CDR2 SVGEGT. CDR3 length equals 12 residues. For the CDR3, the DNA is TGTGCCAGCAGTTATAAACTAGAGACCCAGTACTTC. It encodes CASSYKLETQYF.

The chain links TRBV29-1 to TRBJ1-4; maybe TRBD1 (5 bases). V was pared by 6 bases and J by 0 bases, with 5 bases between. Looked up from germline, CDR1 is SQVTM and CDR2 is ANQGSEA. The CDR3 sequence is 12 residues long. The CDR3 sequence is CSVRATNEKLFF. The CDR3 coding sequence is TGCAGCGTCAGGGCAACTAATGAAAAACTGTTTTTT.

The chain is built from TRBV19 and TRBJ1-1; 7 nucleotides agree with TRBD1. Per germline, CDR1 LNHDA and CDR2 SQIVND (reference sequence). V shed 7 bases, J shed 4 bases, and the junction held 6 bases outside the gene matches. This CDR3 has 13 amino acids. The CDR3 loop is CASITGVGTEAFF. The CDR3 bases are TGTGCCAGTATAACAGGGGTGGGCACTGAAGCTTTCTTT.

The chain carries TRBV12-3 or TRBV12-4 and TRBJ2-1; no reliable D call. Trimming stripped 6 bases from V and 5 bases from J, with 8 bases between. The CDR3 runs to 12 residues. CDR3 nucleotides: TGTGCCAGCAGACTTTTAAACAATGAGCAGTTCTTC. Amino acid sequence: CASRLLNNEQFF.

V and J are TRBV3-1 (or the pseudogene TRBV3-2) and TRBJ2-1; 15 bases are shared with TRBD2. The CDR3 sequence is 19 residues long. Germline assignment: CDR1 LGHDT and CDR2 YNNKEL (reference sequence). V lost 6 bases, J lost 2 bases, and 11 bases stayed unmatched. The CDR3: CASSLGLAGGWGTYNEQFF. CDR3 in DNA: TGTGCCAGCAGTCTGGGACTAGCGGGAGGATGGGGAACCTACAATGAGCAGTTCTTC.

This chain links TRBV2 with TRBJ2-3, with no clear D. Looked up from germline, CDR1 is SNHLY and CDR2 is FYNNEI. Trimming removed 4 bases at V and 2 bases at J, with 4 bases between. The CDR3 extends over 12 amino acids. The CDR3 loop is CASSALTDTQYF. DNA for the CDR3: TGTGCCAGCAGTGCCCTCACAGATACGCAGTATTTT.

V and J are TRBV9 and TRBJ1-4; D perhaps matches TRBD1 (6 bases). This CDR3 spans 16 amino acids. Germline V gene sequence: CDR1 SGDLS, CDR2 YYNGEE. Trimming cost V 3 bases and J 5 bases, with 17 bases left between them. This CDR3 reads CASSANPGQRNEKLFF. In DNA form, the CDR3 reads TGTGCCAGCAGCGCCAATCCGGGACAACGGAATGAAAAACTGTTTTTT. Supplemented by reference TRBV9 and TRBJ1-4, the full variable domain reads DSGVTQTPKHLITATGQRVTLRCSPRSGDLSVYWYQQSLDQGLQFLIQYYNGEERAKGNILERFSAQQFPDLHSELNLSSLELGDSALYFCASSANPGQRNEKLFFGSGTQLSVL.

The chain recombines TRBV5-1 with TRBJ1-1, with D uncertain. Trimming removed 3 bases from V and 0 bases from J, with 9 bases in between. The CDR3 spans 14 residues. The germline V gene has CDR1 SGHRS and CDR2 YFSETQ. This CDR3 is CASSSRPLNTEAFF. The CDR3 nucleotides read TGCGCCAGCAGCTCGAGGCCTTTGAACACTGAAGCTTTCTTT.

This chain joins TRBV7-9 and TRBJ2-1, with D possibly TRBD2 on 7 matching bases. The CDR3 loop spans 16 amino acids. V lost 6 bases and J lost 8, with 23 bases in between. CDR1 is SEHNR, CDR2 FQNEAQ, per germline (reference sequence). The CDR3 is CASSSFGGPRVYEQFF. The CDR3 coding sequence is TGTGCCAGCAGTTCCTTCGGGGGGCCCCGGGTCTATGAGCAGTTCTTC.

The gene calls are TRBV15 and TRBJ1-2; 8 bases align to TRBD1. This CDR3 comprises 14 residues. Germline trimming cut 1 base from V and 2 bases from J; bases unmatched to any gene: 0. Germline lookup yields CDR1 LNHNV and CDR2 YYDKDF (reference sequence). The CDR3 spells CATSRGTGNYGYTF. CDR3 DNA sequence: TGTGCCACCAGCAGAGGGACAGGGAACTATGGCTACACCTTC.

This clone turned up a few times. The chain is built from TRBV10-3 and TRBJ2-6, with D hard to call. The CDR3 totals 14 residues. Germline values: CDR1 ENHRY, CDR2 SYGVKD. The V end lost 11 bases, the J end lost 3 bases, and 14 bases lay between the germline ends. CDR3 bases: TGTGCCTCAACCCGGGTCAGTGGGGCCAACGTCCTGACTTTC. This codes for CASTRVSGANVLTF.

This clone was counted once. This chain joins TRBV4-1 and TRBJ1-1; 7 bases fit TRBD1. Germline assignment: CDR1 MGHRA and CDR2 YSYEKL. Trimming cost V 0 bases and J 4 bases; bases outside gene matches: 5. The CDR3 loop spans 15 amino acids. The CDR3 region is CASSQDEGAPTEAFF. The CDR3 DNA reads TGCGCCAGCAGCCAAGATGAGGGGGCGCCCACTGAAGCTTTCTTT.

This chain uses TRBV3-1 (or the pseudogene TRBV3-2) with TRBJ2-1; 11 bases map to TRBD1. Unmatched junction bases numbered 8, after V lost 4 bases and J lost 9 bases. CDR3 size: 15 residues. CDR1 is LGHDT and CDR2 is YNNKEL in the germline V gene (reference sequence). CDR3 protein: CASSPWTGGAGEQFF. DNA of the CDR3: TGTGCCAGCAGCCCTTGGACAGGGGGCGCGGGTGAGCAGTTCTTC.

The chain employs TRBV28 and TRBJ1-1; 7 nucleotides agree with TRBD1. Trimming took 4 bases from V and 1 from J; bases not matched to a gene: 12. Germline CDR1 reads MDHEN; CDR2 reads SYDVKM. The CDR3 runs 17 residues. As DNA, the CDR3 is TGTGCCAGCAGTTCGCCTGGAGGGGGCAGGGCGAACACTGAAGCTTTCTTT. Residues: CASSSPGGGRANTEAFF.

The chain's CDR3 is CASSLGLPELFF. As DNA, the CDR3 is TGTGCCAGCAGTCTGGGACTCCCGGAGCTGTTTTTT. V gene TRBV12-3 or TRBV12-4 combines with J gene TRBJ2-2; perhaps TRBD2 as D (6 bases). The CDR3 is 12 residues long. Trimming removed 5 bases at V and 10 bases at J, with 11 bases between.

In the case of this clone: A read error may account for a junction end that differs from germline. The V gene is TRBV20-1, the J gene TRBJ1-1; TRBD1 matches at 10 bases. The CDR3 totals 10 residues. CDR1 and CDR2 from the germline V gene are DFQATT and SNEGSKA (reference sequence). The CDR3 DNA sequence: TGCAGTGCGGCGGGACAGGGGAGGCTCTTT. This encodes CSAAGQGRLF.

The chain employs TRBV28 and TRBJ2-7; tentatively, D is TRBD1 (6 bases). CDR1 is MDHEN, CDR2 SYDVKM, per germline. V was pared by 9 bases and J by 2 bases, with 8 bases between. This CDR3 has 11 residues. The CDR3 here is CARDRTYEQYF. CDR3 sequence (DNA): TGTGCCAGGGACAGAACCTACGAGCAGTACTTC.

V is TRBV6-5 and J is TRBJ1-2, with D hard to call. V was shortened by 7 bases and J by 6 bases, with 12 bases between the two germline ends. Germline V gene sequence: CDR1 MNHEY, CDR2 SVGAGI. This CDR3 has 12 residues. CDR3 sequence reads: CASIPGPHGYTF. The DNA for the CDR3 is TGTGCCAGCATTCCGGGTCCTCATGGCTACACCTTC.

The chain employs TRBV19 and TRBJ2-7; 9 bases agree with TRBD1. The V and J ends lost 5 bases and 5 bases, in that order; junction bases with no gene match: 16. Germline V gene sequence: CDR1 LNHDA, CDR2 SQIVND (reference sequence). The CDR3 is 17 residues long. The CDR3 is CASSFSGTGLGTDEQYF. The CDR3 bases are TGTGCCAGTAGTTTCTCCGGGACAGGGTTGGGGACCGACGAGCAGTACTTC.

The rearrangement uses TRBV7-9 and TRBJ1-5; D is perhaps TRBD1 (6 bases). The CDR3 covers 13 residues. Germline V gene data show CDR1 as SEHNR and CDR2 as FQNEAQ (reference sequence). Trimming took off 5 bases at V and 7 bases at J, with 12 bases between the two ends. The CDR3 protein is CASSPGGGQPQHF. CDR3 DNA sequence: TGTGCCAGCAGCCCCGGGGGGGGCCAGCCCCAGCATTTT.

The gene calls are TRBV28 and TRBJ2-3; 12 bases match TRBD2. Trimming cost V 1 base and J 2 bases; bases outside gene matches: 13. Germline values: CDR1 MDHEN, CDR2 SYDVKM. The CDR3 covers 20 residues. DNA for the CDR3: TGTGCCAGCAGTTTATTCCCCTCCCCCCTAGCGGGAGGGGTCACAGATACGCAGTATTTT. Translation: CASSLFPSPLAGGVTDTQYF.

This rearrangement joins TRBV6-5 to TRBJ1-5; maybe TRBD1 (6 bases). In germline, CDR1 is MNHEY, CDR2 SVGAGI. The V gene lost 0 bases and the J gene lost 9 bases, with 15 bases spanning the gap. The CDR3 is made up of 15 amino acids. The CDR3 DNA is TGTGCCAGCAGTTACTCGAAGACAGGCAATTCGCCCCAGCATTTT. Its protein product is CASSYSKTGNSPQHF.

The DNA for the CDR3 is TGTGCCAGCAGGACGAGGGACTCCCTTAGCACAGATACGCAGTATTTT. Its protein is CASRTRDSLSTDTQYF. The rearrangement uses TRBV6-6 and TRBJ2-3; D might be TRBD2 (6 bases). Germline V gene sequence: CDR1 MNHNY, CDR2 SVGAGI (reference sequence). This CDR3 spans 16 amino acids. The V end was cut by 6 bases, the J end by 0 bases, with 16 bases between.

Notes on this clone: Other DNA sequences in the same sample also yield this CDR3. This chain connects TRBV19 to TRBJ2-2, with D perhaps TRBD2 (6 bases). V lost 3 bases and J 4 bases, leaving 9 bases between the germline ends. Per the germline V gene, CDR1 is LNHDA and CDR2 is SQIVND (reference sequence). The CDR3 length is 14 residues. CDR3 amino acids: CASSIPGGTGELFF. The CDR3, as DNA: TGTGCCAGTAGTATCCCCGGGGGCACCGGGGAGCTGTTTTTT. The full variable domain, its missing parts supplied by reference TRBV19 and TRBJ2-2, is DGGITQSPKYLFRKEGQNVTLSCEQNLNHDAMYWYRQDPGQGLRLIYYSQIVNDFQKGDIAEGYSVSREKKESFPLTVTSAQKNPTAFYLCASSIPGGTGELFFGEGSRLTVL.